This paragraph covers one T cell receptor beta chain sequence. This clonotype was seen more than once but under ten times. The antigen this receptor binds is unknown. Per-base quality was not reported, and no clone a single base away is much larger than it. The 39 donors, aged about 6 to 90 years, were systemically healthy Caucasian individuals from Russia. Approximately 9.7 milliliters of peripheral blood were drawn from each donor into EDTA-treated Vacutainer tubes. Ficoll-Paque density-gradient centrifugation was used to isolate PBMCs, with at least 6.5 million per sample. Total RNA, at least 5.5 micrograms per sample, was extracted from PBMCs with Trizol reagent. Naive CD45RAhigh/CD27high T cell percentages were measured by flow cytometry on a PBMC aliquot from every donor. This sample was taken from a study of blood T cells in healthy people across ages (dated by TCRdb to the mid-2010s). Study-level background: In model experiments, template switching captured roughly one uniquely barcoded TCR beta cDNA molecule for every two T cells. The study measured age-related changes in TCR beta repertoire diversity using deep sequencing normalized with unique cDNA molecular identifiers. The donors were split into four age groups: young (average 16 years), middle-aged (roughly 42), aged (about 56) and long-lived (under 90). To avoid experimental bias, donors of different ages were spread randomly across the sequencing lanes. Two additional independent replicas of 1 million unique cDNA reads from the same blood draw were analyzed for two donors (one aged 18 to 29 and one aged 80 or older).

Including cysteine and phenylalanine, the CDR3 has 14 amino acids. Only the CDR3 portion is preserved as DNA: 42 bases, with reading frame beginning at the first base. Germline trimming: 2 bases from V, 4 bases from J; junction bases outside gene matches: 2. In the germline V gene, CDR1 corresponds to MDHEN and CDR2 to SYDVKM. The library was obtained by 5' RACE. The run used an Illumina HiSeq 2500. A second about 7 to 12 cycle PCR used a sample-barcoded 5' primer and a J-beta primer mix. A unique molecular identifier was introduced onto each TCR beta cDNA molecule by a template-switch 5' adaptor carrying 12 random nucleotides. Each sample yielded at least 2.5 million CDR3-containing paired-end reads. The Mint cDNA synthesis kit, primed by a TRBC-specific oligonucleotide, was used to synthesize first-strand cDNA from all RNA. Following uracil-DNA glycosylase treatment, a first 18-cycle PCR with universal primers M1SS and BC2_uni_R was performed on all cDNA. Regarding the original processing steps: Each sample was normalized by randomly selecting 1 million high-quality reads, each carrying a distinct molecular identifier. Reads with shared molecular identifiers were discarded instead of being binned into consensus sequences. CDR3 identification, clonotype clustering and error correction used MiTCR with a Q25 quality threshold and the strictest error-elimination algorithm. A nonparametric unseen species model with Euler transformation was used to estimate lower-bound total TCR beta diversity. The public reads were run again by TCRdb, first through fastp at Q25 and then through MiXCR, and only productive beta chains were kept. Rows merge per CDR3 protein into single entries with the most common DNA and genes. TCRdb, not the authors, supplied the V and J calls. This sample lists 700,000 to 950,000 distinct CDR3 sequences; 55% to 70% were detected once. Clones ranked in the top ten supply roughly 22% of the sample.

Results and caveats for the whole study, not just this receptor: A strong correlation was found between observed TCR beta diversity and the percentage of naive T cells measured by flow cytometry. Because profiling used bulk unsorted PBMCs, naive and antigen-experienced compartments could not be compared conclusively. The long-lived group showed more naive CD4+ T cells, fewer expanded clones and increased TCR diversity than the aged group, suggesting age selection. The CMV infection status of donors was not known, potentially confounding age-related changes in expanded clonotypes. Observed TCR beta diversity per million T cells fell roughly linearly with age, and a significant reduction was already apparent by age about 36. Estimates of total diversity based on one million sequenced T cells were considered lower bounds and underestimates.

The origin of this receptor is a young man in good health. Sequenced material: blood. This receptor chain uses TRBV28 and TRBJ2-7; 10 bases in the junction line up with TRBD2. The CDR3: CASSLKAGGYEQYF. The DNA sequence is TGTGCCAGCAGTTTAAAAGCGGGAGGGTACGAGCAGTACTTC.